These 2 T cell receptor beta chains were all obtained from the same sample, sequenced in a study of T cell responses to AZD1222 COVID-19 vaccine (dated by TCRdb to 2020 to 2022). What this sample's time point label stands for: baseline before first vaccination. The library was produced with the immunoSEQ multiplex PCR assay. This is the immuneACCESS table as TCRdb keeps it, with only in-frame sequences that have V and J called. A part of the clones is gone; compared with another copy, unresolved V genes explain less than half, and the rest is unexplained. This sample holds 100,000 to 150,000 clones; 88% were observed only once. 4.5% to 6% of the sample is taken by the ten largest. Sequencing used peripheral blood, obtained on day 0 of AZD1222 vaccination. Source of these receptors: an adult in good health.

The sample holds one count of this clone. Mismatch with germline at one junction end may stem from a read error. CDR3 DNA sequence: TGTGCTAGCAGCTCATGGGGGATCCAAGAGACCCAGTACTTC. As protein: CASSSWGIQETQYF. The chain employs TRBV7-7 and TRBJ2-5; D tentatively reads TRBD1 or TRBD2 (5 bases each). This CDR3 contains 14 residues. CDR1 and CDR2 (germline): SSHAT, FNYEAQ (reference sequence).

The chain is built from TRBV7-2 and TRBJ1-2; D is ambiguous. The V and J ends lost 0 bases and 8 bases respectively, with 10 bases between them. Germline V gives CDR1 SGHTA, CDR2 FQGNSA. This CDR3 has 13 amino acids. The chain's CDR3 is CASSLAAGSGYTF. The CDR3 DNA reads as TGTGCCAGCAGCTTAGCCGCAGGCAGCGGCTACACCTTC. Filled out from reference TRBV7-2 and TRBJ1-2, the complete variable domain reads GAGVSQSPSNKVTEKGKDVELRCDPISGHTALYWYRQSLGQGLEFLIYFQGNSAPDKSGLPSDRFSAERTGGSVSTLTIQRTQQEDSAVYLCASSLAAGSGYTFGSGTRLTVV.